This T cell receptor (beta chain) was recovered during a study of T cell responses to AZD1222 COVID-19 vaccine. Regarding this clone: Its matching antigen is unknown.

The study, taken as a whole, reports: At study baseline, merely a handful of AZD1222 recipients were seropositive. It should be noted that donors were predominantly white British and more often female, and clonal diversity was possibly underestimated. Dominant CD4 TCR responses targeted spike regions 160-218 and 743-854.

Clones were read by immunoSEQ multiplex PCR, and TCRdb kept only the in-frame ones, dropping some. The sample holds 150,000 to 200,000 clones, roughly nine tenths seen once. Germline V gene data show CDR1 as LNHDA and CDR2 as SQIVND (reference sequence). This CDR3 has 13 amino acids. Trimming removed 5 bases from V and 6 bases from J, with 11 bases in between. The chain joins TRBV19 to TRBJ1-5; D not resolved. The sample was peripheral blood, taken 28 days after the second AZD1222 dose. The sequence was obtained from an adult who received the AZD1222 COVID-19 vaccine. The CDR3 spells CASSVEGGQPQHF. CDR3 coding DNA: TGTGCCAGTAGTGTGGAGGGAGGTCAGCCCCAGCATTTT.